A single sample gave rise to the 7 T cell receptor beta chains below, sequenced in a study of blood T cell repertoires in COVID-19. Clones were sequenced by immunoSEQ multiplex PCR, and TCRdb holds only the in-frame ones, with some missing. The table lists about 40,000 clones, about 80% of them singletons, with around 24% in the top ten. Sequenced material: peripheral blood. These receptors originate from a human donor with acute or convalescent COVID-19. The donor label of this sample is uncertain.

This clone was found once. J is TRBJ1-1 and V is TRBV19; perhaps TRBD1 as D (6 bases). The CDR3 length is 18 residues. Germline V gene sequence: CDR1 LNHDA, CDR2 SQIVND (reference sequence). Between the trimmed V and J ends, which lost 1 base and 1 base, there was a span of 19 bases. CDR3: CASSIAIPPQGTNTEAFF. The CDR3 region has the DNA TGTGCCAGTAGTATAGCTATACCCCCCCAGGGGACGAACACTGAAGCTTTCTTT.

The chain recombines TRBV7-3 with TRBJ2-1; D may be TRBD2 (5 bases). Germline values: CDR1 SGHTA, CDR2 FQGTGA. The CDR3 has 15 residues. V shed 5 bases and J shed 2 bases, with 13 bases lying between them. CDR3 in amino acids: CASSPSGTTYNEQFF. The DNA for the CDR3 is TGTGCCAGCAGCCCGAGCGGCACCACCTACAATGAGCAGTTCTTC.

This clone has just a few counts. The CDR3 here is CASKGGISTGELFF. The CDR3 region has the DNA TGCGCCAGCAAGGGAGGGATTTCAACCGGGGAGCTGTTTTTT. The chain couples TRBV5-1 to TRBJ2-2, with 7 bases fitting TRBD2. CDR1 is SGHRS and CDR2 is YFSETQ in the germline V gene. Germline trimming cut 6 bases from V and 5 bases from J; bases unmatched to any gene: 7. The CDR3 is 14 residues long.

V usage is TRBV7-8 and J usage is TRBJ2-7; D is uncertain. This CDR3 spans 14 amino acids. Germline CDR1 reads SGHVS; CDR2 reads FQNEAQ. V dropped 4 bases and J dropped 0 bases, with 10 bases sitting between them. This CDR3 reads CASSSQRGSYEQYF. The CDR3 DNA reads as TGTGCCAGCAGCTCTCAGAGAGGCTCCTACGAGCAGTACTTC. The full variable domain, rest sourced from reference TRBV7-8 and TRBJ2-7, is GAGVSQSPRYKVAKRGQDVALRCDPISGHVSLFWYQQALGQGPEFLTYFQNEAQLDKSGLPSDRFFAERPEGSVSTLKIQRTQQEDSAVYLCASSSQRGSYEQYFGPGTRLTVT.

The genes are TRBV24-1 and TRBJ1-5; 7 bases agree with TRBD1. The ends lost 9 bases at V and 1 base at J; junction bases unmatched: 5. The germline CDR1 and CDR2 sequences are KGHDR and SFDVKD. This CDR3 is built from 14 residues. The CDR3 reads CATSGTASNQPQHF. The CDR3 nucleotides are TGTGCCACCTCCGGGACAGCAAGCAATCAGCCCCAGCATTTT.

CDR3 loop: CASSVAQGTPQHF. CDR3 nucleotide sequence: TGTGCCAGCAGCGTAGCCCAGGGAACGCCCCAGCATTTT. This sequence joins TRBV9 and TRBJ1-5, with D possibly being TRBD1 (5 bases). Trimming removed 0 bases from V and 9 bases from J, with 10 bases in between. The CDR3 has 13 residues. In germline, CDR1 is SGDLS, CDR2 YYNGEE.

The rearrangement joins TRBV30 to TRBJ2-1; TRBD1 agrees at 7 bases. Losses at the gene ends were 8 bases for V and 6 bases for J; bases not matched to a gene: 7. This CDR3 has 12 amino acids. CDR1 is GTSNPN, CDR2 SVGIG, per germline (reference sequence). The CDR3 DNA reads as TGTGCCGAGGGGACAGCCCTCAATGAGCAGTTCTTC. Translating it yields CAEGTALNEQFF.